Given below is one T cell receptor (beta chain) in context. The target antigen is unknown. The authors ran a second PCR of about 6 to 11 cycles using a sample-barcoded 5' primer and a J-beta primer mix. Via MiXCR, TCRdb re-called the 5' RACE reads, giving one row per CDR3 protein. The repertoire holds 1.5 million to 2 million distinct CDR3 sequences, with around 48% as singletons. Donation came from healthy Caucasian individuals in Russia who were aged 6 to 90. This entry is derived from a study of blood T cells in healthy people across ages. Study findings and constraints: Estimates drawn from one million T cells were deemed to understate diversity. Unsorted PBMC input precluded a conclusive naive versus antigen-experienced comparison.

This CDR3 is 15 amino acids long. CDR1 and CDR2 (germline): MNHEY, SVGAGI. V dropped 6 bases and J dropped 2 bases, with 16 bases sitting between them. The sequence derives from a woman aged 40-49 years in good health. Material for sequencing was blood. V gene TRBV6-5 combines with J gene TRBJ1-1, with D possibly being TRBD1 (6 bases). CDR3 residues: CASSHPQDSNTEAFF. CDR3 nucleotides: TGTGCCAGCAGCCACCCCCAGGACAGTAACACTGAAGCTTTCTTT.